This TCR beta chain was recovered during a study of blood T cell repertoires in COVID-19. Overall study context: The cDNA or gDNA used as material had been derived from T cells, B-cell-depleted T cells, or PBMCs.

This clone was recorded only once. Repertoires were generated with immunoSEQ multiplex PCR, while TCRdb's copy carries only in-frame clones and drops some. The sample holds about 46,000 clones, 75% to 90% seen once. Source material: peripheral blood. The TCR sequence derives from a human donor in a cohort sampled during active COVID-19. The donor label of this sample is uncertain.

CDR3 sequence reads: CASSEWGDRGGRDTQYF. CDR3 sequence (DNA): TGTGCCAGCAGTGAATGGGGGGACAGGGGAGGACGAGATACGCAGTATTTT. The V gene is TRBV2, the J gene TRBJ2-3; TRBD1 aligns across 10 bases. V was clipped by 2 bases and J by 5 bases; unmatched bases: 10. CDR1 and CDR2 from the germline V gene are SNHLY and FYNNEI. The CDR3 is 17 residues long.